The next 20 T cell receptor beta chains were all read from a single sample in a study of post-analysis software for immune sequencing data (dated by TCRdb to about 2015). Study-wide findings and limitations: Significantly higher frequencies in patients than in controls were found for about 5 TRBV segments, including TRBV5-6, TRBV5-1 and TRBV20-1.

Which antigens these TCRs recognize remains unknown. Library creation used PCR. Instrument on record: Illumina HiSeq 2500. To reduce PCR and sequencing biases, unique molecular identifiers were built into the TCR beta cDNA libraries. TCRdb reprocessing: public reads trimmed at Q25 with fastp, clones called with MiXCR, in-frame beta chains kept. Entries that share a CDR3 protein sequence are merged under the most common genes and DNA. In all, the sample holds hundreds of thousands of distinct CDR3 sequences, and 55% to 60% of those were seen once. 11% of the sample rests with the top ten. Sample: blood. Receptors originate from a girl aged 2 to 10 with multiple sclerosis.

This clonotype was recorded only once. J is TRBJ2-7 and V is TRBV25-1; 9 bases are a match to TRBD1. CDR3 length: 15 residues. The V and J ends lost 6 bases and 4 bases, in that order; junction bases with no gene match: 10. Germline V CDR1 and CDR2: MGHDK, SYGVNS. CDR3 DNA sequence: TGTGCCAGCAGCGAGGGAGGGACAGGGTCTTACGAGCAGTACTTC. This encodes CASSEGGTGSYEQYF.

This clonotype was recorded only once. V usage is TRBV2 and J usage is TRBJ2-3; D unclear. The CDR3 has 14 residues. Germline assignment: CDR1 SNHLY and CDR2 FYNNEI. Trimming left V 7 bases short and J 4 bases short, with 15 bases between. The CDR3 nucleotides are TGTGCCAGCATCCCCCAAGAAGGAGCAGATACGCAGTATTTT. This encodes CASIPQEGADTQYF.

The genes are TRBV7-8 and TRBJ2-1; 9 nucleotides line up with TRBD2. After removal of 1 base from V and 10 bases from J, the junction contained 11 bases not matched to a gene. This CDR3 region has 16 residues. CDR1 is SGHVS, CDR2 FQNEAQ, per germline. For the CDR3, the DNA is TGTGCCAGCAGCTTAGATCCCAGCGGGGGGCCATACGAGCAGTTCTTC. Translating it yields CASSLDPSGGPYEQFF.

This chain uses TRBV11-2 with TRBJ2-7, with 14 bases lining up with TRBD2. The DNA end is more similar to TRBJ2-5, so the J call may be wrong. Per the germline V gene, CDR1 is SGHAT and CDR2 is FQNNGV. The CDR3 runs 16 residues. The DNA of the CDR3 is TGTGCCAGCAGCTCCAGACTAGCGGGGGGGTCAGAGACCCAGTACTTC. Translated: CASSSRLAGGSETQYF.

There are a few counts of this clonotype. CDR3 sequence: CASSSSGAIGSGYTF. The CDR3 bases are TGTGCCAGCAGCTCCAGCGGGGCGATTGGGAGCGGCTACACCTTC. The J gene is TRBJ1-2, the V gene TRBV7-2; TRBD1 is a possible D gene (5 bases). Trimming left V 4 bases short and J 8 bases short, with 20 bases between. Germline-derived CDR1 and CDR2 are SGHTA and FQGNSA. The CDR3 contains 15 residues.

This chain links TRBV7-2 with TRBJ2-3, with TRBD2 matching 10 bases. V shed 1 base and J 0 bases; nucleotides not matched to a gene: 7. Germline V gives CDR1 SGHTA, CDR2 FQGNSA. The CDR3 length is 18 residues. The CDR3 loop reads CASSLVGASGGSTDTQYF. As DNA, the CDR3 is TGTGCCAGCAGCTTAGTTGGGGCTAGCGGGGGAAGCACAGATACGCAGTATTTT. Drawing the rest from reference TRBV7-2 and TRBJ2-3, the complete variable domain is GAGVSQSPSNKVTEKGKDVELRCDPISGHTALYWYRQSLGQGLEFLIYFQGNSAPDKSGLPSDRFSAERTGGSVSTLTIQRTQQEDSAVYLCASSLVGASGGSTDTQYFGPGTRLTVL.

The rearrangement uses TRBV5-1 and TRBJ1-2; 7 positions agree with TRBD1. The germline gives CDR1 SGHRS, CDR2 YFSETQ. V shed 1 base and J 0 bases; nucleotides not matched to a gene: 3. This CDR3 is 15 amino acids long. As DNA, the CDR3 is TGCGCCAGCAGCTTGTCGGGACAGCCTAACTATGGCTACACCTTC. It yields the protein CASSLSGQPNYGYTF. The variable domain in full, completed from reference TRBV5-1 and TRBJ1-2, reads KAGVTQTPRYLIKTRGQQVTLSCSPISGHRSVSWYQQTPGQGLQFLFEYFSETQRNKGNFPGRFSGRQFSNSRSEMNVSTLELGDSALYLCASSLSGQPNYGYTFGSGTRLTVV.

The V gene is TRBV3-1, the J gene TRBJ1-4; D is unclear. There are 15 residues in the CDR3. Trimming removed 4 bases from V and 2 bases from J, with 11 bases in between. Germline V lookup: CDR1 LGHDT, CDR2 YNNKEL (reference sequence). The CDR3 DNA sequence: TGTGCCAGCAGCCTAGACGCGGTGACTAATGAAAAACTGTTTTTT. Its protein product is CASSLDAVTNEKLFF. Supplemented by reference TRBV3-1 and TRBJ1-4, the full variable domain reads DTAVSQTPKYLVTQMGNDKSIKCEQNLGHDTMYWYKQDSKKFLKIMFSYNNKELIINETVPNRFSPKSPDKAHLNLHINSLELGDSAVYFCASSLDAVTNEKLFFGSGTQLSVL.

The CDR3, as DNA: TGTGCCAGCACTCTTGCCGGGGGGGCCACAGATACGCAGTATTTT. Its translation: CASTLAGGATDTQYF. V usage is TRBV12-3 or TRBV12-4 and J usage is TRBJ2-3; TRBD2 agrees at 8 bases. This CDR3 comprises 15 residues. V was pared by 7 bases and J by 2 bases, with 8 bases of the junction left unmatched.

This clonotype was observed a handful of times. CDR3 protein: CASSWALLAGDSGAYEQYF. The CDR3, as DNA: TGTGCCAGCAGTTGGGCCCTACTAGCGGGAGACTCCGGTGCCTACGAGCAGTACTTC. The J gene is TRBJ2-7, the V gene TRBV12-3 or TRBV12-4; 11 nucleotides line up with TRBD2. V lost 4 bases and J lost 2; bases outside the gene matches: 16. CDR3 length equals 19 residues.

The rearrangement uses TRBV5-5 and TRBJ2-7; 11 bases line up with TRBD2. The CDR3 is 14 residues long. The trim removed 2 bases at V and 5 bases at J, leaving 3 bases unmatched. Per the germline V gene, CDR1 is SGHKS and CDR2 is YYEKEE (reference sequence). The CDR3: CASSFTSGGHEQYF. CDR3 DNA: TGTGCCAGCAGCTTTACTAGCGGGGGACACGAGCAGTACTTC.

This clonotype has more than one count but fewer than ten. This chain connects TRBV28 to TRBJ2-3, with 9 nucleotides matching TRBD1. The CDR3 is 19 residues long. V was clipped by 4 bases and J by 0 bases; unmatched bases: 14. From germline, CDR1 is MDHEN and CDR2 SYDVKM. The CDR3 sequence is CASSSLTYRTGVSTDTQYF. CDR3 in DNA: TGTGCCAGCAGTTCCCTGACCTACCGGACAGGGGTCAGCACAGATACGCAGTATTTT.

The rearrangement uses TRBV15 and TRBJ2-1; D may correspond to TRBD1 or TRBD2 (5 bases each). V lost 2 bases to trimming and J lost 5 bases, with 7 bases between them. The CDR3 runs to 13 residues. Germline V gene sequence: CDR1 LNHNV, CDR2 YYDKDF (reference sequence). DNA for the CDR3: TGTGCCACCAGCAGACGAGGGGACAATGAGCAGTTCTTC. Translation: CATSRRGDNEQFF.

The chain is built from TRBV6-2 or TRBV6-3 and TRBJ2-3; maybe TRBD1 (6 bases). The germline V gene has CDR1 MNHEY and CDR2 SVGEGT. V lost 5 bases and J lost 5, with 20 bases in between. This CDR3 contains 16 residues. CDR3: CASSPGHAAGVDTQYF. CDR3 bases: TGTGCCAGCAGTCCAGGCCACGCGGCAGGGGTAGATACGCAGTATTTT.

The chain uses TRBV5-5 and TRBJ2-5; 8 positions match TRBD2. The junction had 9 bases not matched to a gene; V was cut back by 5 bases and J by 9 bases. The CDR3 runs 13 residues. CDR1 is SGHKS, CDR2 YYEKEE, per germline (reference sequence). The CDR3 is CASSLLREAAQYF. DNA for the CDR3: TGTGCCAGCAGTCTCCTGCGGGAGGCCGCCCAGTACTTC.

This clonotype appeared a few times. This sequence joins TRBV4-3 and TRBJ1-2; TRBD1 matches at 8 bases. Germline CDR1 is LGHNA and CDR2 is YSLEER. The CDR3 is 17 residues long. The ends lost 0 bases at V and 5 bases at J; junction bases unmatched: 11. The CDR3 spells CASSQDEGTGPLYGYTF. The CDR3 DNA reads TGCGCCAGCAGCCAAGATGAAGGGACAGGTCCCCTATATGGCTACACCTTC.

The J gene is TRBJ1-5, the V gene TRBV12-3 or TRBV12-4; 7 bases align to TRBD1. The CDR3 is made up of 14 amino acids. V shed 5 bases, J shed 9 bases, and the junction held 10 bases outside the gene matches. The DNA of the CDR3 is TGTGCCAGCAGTCCTCGGGACAGTCAAATGCCCCAGCATTTT. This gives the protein CASSPRDSQMPQHF.

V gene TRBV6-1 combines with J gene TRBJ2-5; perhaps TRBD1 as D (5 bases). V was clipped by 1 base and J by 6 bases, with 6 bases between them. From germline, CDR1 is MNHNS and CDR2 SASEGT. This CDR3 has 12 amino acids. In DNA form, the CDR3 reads TGTGCCAGCAGTGAAGTGGGGCAGACCCAGTACTTC. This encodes CASSEVGQTQYF.

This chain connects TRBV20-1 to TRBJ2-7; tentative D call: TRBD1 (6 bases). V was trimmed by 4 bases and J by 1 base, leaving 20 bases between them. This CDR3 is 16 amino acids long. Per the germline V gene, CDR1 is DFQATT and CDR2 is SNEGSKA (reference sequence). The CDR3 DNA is TGCAGTGCTACCAGATGGGCCAAGACAGGTTCCTACGAGCAGTACTTC. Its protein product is CSATRWAKTGSYEQYF.

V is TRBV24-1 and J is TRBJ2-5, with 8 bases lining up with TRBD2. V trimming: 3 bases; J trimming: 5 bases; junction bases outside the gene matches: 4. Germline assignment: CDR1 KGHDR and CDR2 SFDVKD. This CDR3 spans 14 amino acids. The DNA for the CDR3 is TGTGCCACCAGTGATCGGTCGGGAGGGGAGACCCAGTACTTC. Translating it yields CATSDRSGGETQYF.